This T cell receptor beta chain was found in a study of CDR3 diversity in severe acne. One entry per CDR3 protein results from TCRdb running MiXCR on the PCR reads. This table has 90,000 or so distinct CDR3 sequences, 48% appearing once. J lost 10 bases, V lost 7 bases, and 16 bases had no gene match. In germline, CDR1 is SGHTA, CDR2 FQGNSA. CDR3 length equals 16 residues. By proportion, this clonotype is medium-sized (0.01 to 0.1%). Material: blood. The clonotype comes from a male donor in good health, serving as a control. V gene TRBV7-2 combines with J gene TRBJ1-6, with TRBD1 matching over 7 bases. CDR3 DNA sequence: TGTGCCAGCACCCAACCATTGACAGGGCGGTCGTCACCCCTCCACTTT. Its protein is CASTQPLTGRSSPLHF.